The sequence of this T cell receptor (beta chain) was determined in a study of T cells in Graves' hyperthyroidism and ophthalmopathy. V was pared by 0 bases and J by 3 bases, with 6 bases between. The CDR3 is 13 residues long. The germline V gene encodes CDR1 MNHEY and CDR2 SMNVEV (reference sequence). Amplification of TCR beta CDR3 regions was performed using RNA transcripts as template. HTBI primers drove first-round RT-PCR of the TCR CDR3. Using its own MiXCR run on the multiplex PCR reads, TCRdb lists one record per CDR3 protein. The table lists about 160,000 distinct CDR3 sequences, approximately 9% of them singletons. This clonotype was recorded many times.

The specimen was blood. The chain combines TRBV27 with TRBJ2-7, with D uncertain. The sequence derives from a woman aged 18-29 years with Graves' hyperthyroidism that later progressed to Graves' ophthalmopathy. The CDR3 loop reads CASSLSPYYEQYF. CDR3 coding DNA: TGTGCCAGCAGTTTATCGCCATACTACGAGCAGTACTTC.